Shown below are 16 T cell receptor beta chains from a single sample sequenced in a study of CD8+ T cells in alopecia areata. Documented treatment: oral pan-JAK inhibitor, 5-10 mg twice daily. RNA, once extracted, was reverse transcribed into cDNA for use as the sequencing template. Produced via immunoSEQ multiplex PCR; TCRdb's table is partial and in-frame only. Among 80,000 or so clones, about 71% were seen once, and the ten largest hold less than 25%. Specimen: CD8+ T cells sorted from blood, collected at week 24, from a patient treated with tofacitinib. The receptors shown here come from a human donor with alopecia areata.

This clone turned up a few times. This chain links TRBV13 with TRBJ2-5, with 8 nucleotides matching TRBD2. The CDR3 totals 15 residues. CDR1 is PRHDT and CDR2 is FYEKMQ in the germline V gene (reference sequence). The trim removed 1 base at V and 5 bases at J, leaving 6 bases unmatched. The CDR3 DNA follows: TGTGCCAGCAGCTTAGCTGGGGGACTAGTGGAGACCCAGTACTTC. It encodes CASSLAGGLVETQYF.

The CDR3 protein is CASSLSGLRDIQYF. The CDR3 DNA sequence: TGTGCCAGCAGCTTGTCCGGGCTGAGGGACATTCAGTACTTC. The V and J genes are TRBV5-6 and TRBJ2-4; perhaps TRBD2 as D (5 bases). CDR3 length equals 14 residues. CDR1 SGHDT and CDR2 YYEEEE come from the germline V gene. The V and J ends lost 1 base and 8 bases respectively, with 13 bases between them.

In this sample, this clone turned up once. The rearrangement uses TRBV5-1 and TRBJ1-1; possibly TRBD1 for D (6 bases). The V end was cut by 1 base, the J end by 1 base, with 14 bases between. This CDR3 is 16 amino acids long. CDR1 is SGHRS and CDR2 is YFSETQ in the germline V gene. CDR3 sequence: CASSLLQGSGNTEAFF. CDR3 nucleotide sequence: TGCGCCAGCAGCTTGTTACAGGGCTCGGGGAACACTGAAGCTTTCTTT.

This clone was observed a single time. This chain uses TRBV19 with TRBJ1-1; 8 bases are a match to TRBD1. Trimming at V came to 7 bases and at J to 0 bases, leaving 16 bases not matched to a gene. This CDR3 region has 18 residues. The V gene's germline CDR1 is LNHDA and CDR2 SQIVND (reference sequence). CDR3 sequence: CASTISFDRGLMNTEAFF. DNA for the CDR3: TGTGCCAGTACCATATCGTTCGACAGGGGCCTCATGAACACTGAAGCTTTCTTT.

The gene calls are TRBV27 and TRBJ1-5; D remains ambiguous. The V end lost 3 bases, the J end lost 6 bases, and 9 bases lay between the germline ends. Germline values: CDR1 MNHEY, CDR2 SMNVEV (reference sequence). The length of the CDR3 is 13 residues. The DNA for the CDR3 is TGTGCCAGCAGTTTGGACGAAGGTCAGCCCCAGCATTTT. Translation: CASSLDEGQPQHF.

The V gene is TRBV5-4, the J gene TRBJ1-1; a weak D match, TRBD1 (5 bases). The CDR3 has 13 amino acids. The germline V gene encodes CDR1 SGHNT and CDR2 YYREEE (reference sequence). Deletions cut 1 base from V and 3 bases from J, with 7 bases between. CDR3 residues: CASSLWGDTEAFF. The CDR3 nucleotides read TGTGCCAGCAGCTTGTGGGGGGACACTGAAGCTTTCTTT. Combining the CDR3 with reference TRBV5-4 and TRBJ1-1 gives the whole variable domain ETGVTQSPTHLIKTRGQQVTLRCSSQSGHNTVSWYQQALGQGPQFIFQYYREEENGRGNFPPRFSGLQFPNYSSELNVNALELDDSALYLCASSLWGDTEAFFGQGTRLTVV.

The CDR3 DNA reads as TGTGCCAGCAGCCGGGACTGGTTGGGCTACAATGAGCAGTTCTTC. Translation gives CASSRDWLGYNEQFF. V gene TRBV28 combines with J gene TRBJ2-1; perhaps TRBD2 as D (6 bases). The CDR3 spans 15 residues. Germline CDR1 MDHEN, CDR2 SYDVKM. The germline V and J ends were trimmed by 6 bases and 3 bases, with 15 bases remaining between them. Complete variable domain (other parts from reference TRBV28 and TRBJ2-1): DVKVTQSSRYLVKRTGEKVFLECVQDMDHENMFWYRQDPGLGLRLIYFSYDVKMKEKGDIPEGYSVSREKKERFSLILESASTNQTSMYLCASSRDWLGYNEQFFGPGTRLTVL.

The V and J genes are TRBV9 and TRBJ1-2; 11 bases fit TRBD1. Germline CDR1 SGDLS, CDR2 YYNGEE. There are 16 residues in the CDR3. Germline trimming cut 4 bases from V and 5 bases from J; bases unmatched to any gene: 10. CDR3 DNA sequence: TGTGCCAGCAGCCCTGAGTCCCGGGACAGGGGGTATGGCTACACCTTC. Translated, it gives CASSPESRDRGYGYTF.

The chain recombines TRBV29-1 with TRBJ2-2; 8 bases are shared with TRBD1. Looked up from germline, CDR1 is SQVTM and CDR2 is ANQGSEA. Trimming took 0 bases from V and 4 from J; bases not matched to a gene: 10. The CDR3 is made up of 17 amino acids. CDR3: CSVEDSPGGVGTGELFF. The DNA for the CDR3 is TGCAGCGTTGAAGATTCTCCAGGGGGCGTTGGCACCGGGGAGCTGTTTTTT.

The chain joins TRBV30 to TRBJ2-1; tentative D call: TRBD2 (6 bases). The CDR3 covers 14 residues. Per the germline V gene, CDR1 is GTSNPN and CDR2 is SVGIG (reference sequence). V shed 3 bases and J shed 3 bases, with 12 bases lying between them. The CDR3 DNA sequence: TGTGCCTGGAGCGCCCGGACTATCTACAATGAGCAGTTCTTC. It encodes CAWSARTIYNEQFF.

V usage is TRBV2 and J usage is TRBJ1-6; TRBD1 agrees at 8 bases. The V gene's germline CDR1 is SNHLY and CDR2 FYNNEI. CDR3 size: 17 residues. The J segment lost 5 bases and the V segment lost 6 bases, leaving 12 bases of the junction unmatched. The CDR3 region has the DNA TGTGCCAGCAGCGGTATAGGACAGGGATCGGATAATTCACCCCTCCACTTT. It yields the protein CASSGIGQGSDNSPLHF.

The chain links TRBV7-9 to TRBJ1-1; D call uncertain. This CDR3 spans 16 amino acids. The germline V gene encodes CDR1 SEHNR and CDR2 FQNEAQ (reference sequence). V lost 2 bases to trimming and J lost 2 bases, with 15 bases between them. The CDR3 DNA reads as TGTGCCAGCAGCTTAACAGTCCCCATTGGAAACACTGAAGCTTTCTTT. This sequence encodes CASSLTVPIGNTEAFF. Full variable domain (missing parts from reference TRBV7-9 and TRBJ1-1): DTGVSQNPRHKITKRGQNVTFRCDPISEHNRLYWYRQTLGQGPEFLTYFQNEAQLEKSRLLSDRFSAERPKGSFSTLEIQRTEQGDSAMYLCASSLTVPIGNTEAFFGQGTRLTVV.

This chain uses TRBV13 with TRBJ1-1; D is unclear. The CDR3 is made up of 15 amino acids. Trimming left V 5 bases short and J 4 bases short, with 17 bases between. From germline, CDR1 is PRHDT and CDR2 FYEKMQ (reference sequence). This CDR3 reads CASSRGKGMATEAFF. The CDR3 DNA sequence: TGTGCCAGCAGCCGGGGTAAGGGTATGGCCACTGAAGCTTTCTTT.

The rearrangement joins TRBV4-3 to TRBJ2-7, with D perhaps given as TRBD1 or TRBD2 (5 bases each). V lost 0 bases, J lost 4 bases, and 13 bases lay in between. The germline V gene encodes CDR1 LGHNA and CDR2 YSLEER. CDR3 length equals 15 residues. The CDR3 loop is CASSQDLGWGYEQYF. CDR3 sequence (DNA): TGCGCCAGCAGCCAAGATTTGGGGTGGGGGTACGAGCAGTACTTC.

The chain joins TRBV10-3 to TRBJ1-2, with unresolved D. CDR1 is ENHRY and CDR2 is SYGVKD in the germline V gene. V lost 3 bases, J lost 6 bases, and 5 bases lay in between. The length of the CDR3 is 11 residues. The CDR3 is CAISEGNGYTF. For the CDR3, the DNA is TGTGCCATCAGTGAAGGGAATGGCTACACCTTC.

This clone was counted between two and nine times. The chain carries TRBV11-2 and TRBJ2-3; 9 nucleotides match TRBD2. V lost 5 bases and J lost 0; bases outside the gene matches: 3. The CDR3 is made up of 15 amino acids. Looked up from germline, CDR1 is SGHAT and CDR2 is FQNNGV. The CDR3, as DNA: TGTGCCAGCAGCCATACTAGCGGGAGCACAGATACGCAGTATTTT. It specifies CASSHTSGSTDTQYF.